This paragraph reports one T cell receptor (beta chain). Germline lookup yields CDR1 LGHNA and CDR2 YSLEER. The V end was cut by 2 bases, the J end by 6 bases, with 14 bases between. The CDR3 has 14 amino acids. The data belong to a study of blood T cell repertoires in COVID-19. Background on the study: Samples of COVID-19 (acute and convalescent) were obtained from the United States, Italy and Spain. Sources were T cells, B-cell-depleted T cells, or PBMCs; the material itself was cDNA or gDNA.

Original data processing: Nucleated cell number was recorded as an estimate derived from reference gene primer amplification. The method was immunoSEQ multiplex PCR; TCRdb's version includes in-frame clones alone and lacks a portion of them. V, J and clone size were drawn from that table, and D and trimming were deduced from the DNA. The table records some 700,000 clones, 80% to 90% of them present only once. The V gene is TRBV4-3, the J gene TRBJ2-7; D possibly corresponds to TRBD2 (6 bases). The sample consisted of peripheral blood. This sequence was found in a woman between 18 and 29 years old with acute or convalescent COVID-19. CDR3 region: CASSQMGRGTEQYF. CDR3 bases: TGCGCCAGCAGCCAAATGGGCCGCGGGACCGAGCAGTACTTC.